This TCR beta chain originates from a study of blood T cell repertoires in COVID-19 (dated by TCRdb to the early 2020s). Regarding the complete study: Samples from collaborators originated in the United States, Italy and Spain and spanned both the acute and convalescent phases of COVID-19. The material from the prospective study consisted of cDNA or gDNA derived from T cells, B-cell-depleted T cells, or PBMCs. Deeply sampled blood TCRbeta repertoires from subjects exposed to, actively infected with, or recovered from COVID-19 were included in the dataset. The repertoires were released in a freely available public database intended as a resource for research on the immune response to SARS-CoV-2. Samples came from the ongoing ImmuneRACE study (first 160 participants) plus 1,254 subjects from 6 global collaborators. Nearly every sample came with metadata listing a de-identified subject ID, COVID-19 status, age in years and sex. Where available, HLA class I and class II types were obtained from metadata supplied by the sample provider rather than from assay-based typing.

A note on this clone: This clone's antigen is unknown. Qualities for individual bases were not recorded, and no much larger clone is one base off.

TCRbeta CDR3 regions were amplified from genomic DNA by means of the immunoSEQ Assay, a bias-controlled multiplex PCR. The authors' pipeline ran thus. The number of nucleated cells in each sample was estimated by amplification of reference gene primers within the assay. To quantify the absolute abundance of each unique TCRbeta CDR3 rearrangement, sequence reads were collapsed and filtered. For each sample, productive Simpson clonality was calculated as the square root of Simpson's diversity index across productive rearrangements. Sourced from immuneACCESS, this table was stored by TCRdb with only in-frame sequences that have V and J called. A share of the clones is absent; for the studies checked, an unresolved V gene accounts for under half, and the remainder has no known explanation. V and J calls and clone size follow that table, whereas D and trimming were derived from the DNA. The sample includes 150,000 to 200,000 clones, with roughly 80% observed a single time. Roughly a sixth of the sample belongs to the ten largest clones.

In the prospective study, participants were about 18 to 95 years old, resided in approximately 22 geographic areas of the United States, and were enrolled through a virtual design. Cohort assignment in the prospective study relied on participant-reported clinical history from a screening survey and a study questionnaire. For ImmuneRACE Cohort 3, a participant was defined as recovered based on two consecutive negative NP/OP PCR tests, clearance by a healthcare professional, or resolution of symptoms. Each participant in the prospective study had whole blood, serum and a nasopharyngeal or oropharyngeal swab collected by mobile phlebotomists. Prospective study participants could optionally give additional blood draws and questionnaires over a roughly 2-month period. Blood samples from the prospective study were shipped frozen or at room temperature prior to DNA extraction. Study-wide conclusions, independent of this receptor: How much clinical and demographic metadata was included differed by source and by participant, and the metadata was provided uncurated.

V gives up 2 bases and J gives up 1 base, and the segment between their germline ends measures 8 bases. The germline V gene encodes CDR1 SQVTM and CDR2 ANQGSEA. Including cysteine and phenylalanine, the CDR3 has 13 amino acids. Only the CDR3 DNA stays, 39 bases, in frame from base 1. The sequencing input was PBMCs or T cells enriched from blood (not recorded which). This receptor was obtained from a woman aged 50 to 60 who had recovered from COVID-19. The chain is assembled from TRBV29-1 and TRBJ1-1, with the identity of the D gene unclear. The CDR3 here reads CSVEFGGNTEAFF. The DNA is TGCAGCGTTGAATTCGGCGGGAACACTGAAGCTTTCTTT.